The 24 T cell receptor beta chains presented below share a single source sample, sequenced in a study of neurological immune-mediated disorders. Time point in this sample: longitudinal time-point 1 (baseline). TCRdb fed the 5' RACE reads into MiXCR, producing one record per CDR3 protein. The sample shows 70,000 to 75,000 distinct CDR3 sequences, roughly an eighth of them seen only once. The sample comprised PBMCs. Source of these receptors: a female donor with HTLV-1-associated myelopathy (HAM/TSP).

The count of this clonotype is one. A much larger clone sits a single nucleotide away, making a read error possible. The chain recombines TRBV20-1 with TRBJ2-5; TRBD2 might be the D (6 bases). Germline loops: CDR1 DFQATT, CDR2 SNEGSKA (reference sequence). V shed 5 bases and J shed 8 bases, with 15 bases lying between them. The CDR3 is made up of 12 amino acids. CDR3 coding DNA: TGCAGTGCTTTGGGACTGCAGGATACCCAGTACTTC. Translation gives CSALGLQDTQYF.

This clonotype occurred many times. The rearrangement links TRBV7-9 to TRBJ1-1; TRBD1 agrees at 9 bases. The V and J ends lost 2 bases and 7 bases, in that order; junction bases with no gene match: 8. CDR1 is SEHNR, CDR2 FQNEAQ, per germline (reference sequence). The CDR3 runs 15 residues. The CDR3 coding sequence is TGTGCCAGCAGCTTATCGGACAGGGGCCAAAGTGAAGCTTTCTTT. Protein sequence: CASSLSDRGQSEAFF.

This clonotype has at least ten counts. V gene TRBV7-3 combines with J gene TRBJ1-1, with 7 bases that match TRBD1. The germline V gene encodes CDR1 SGHTA and CDR2 FQGTGA. J was trimmed by 5 bases and V by 2 bases; bases with no gene match: 11. The CDR3 length is 16 residues. CDR3 region: CASSLDGQVGRTEAFF. The CDR3 DNA reads as TGTGCCAGCAGCTTAGACGGACAGGTGGGGAGGACTGAAGCTTTCTTT.

The sample holds many counts of this clonotype. This sequence joins TRBV7-9 and TRBJ1-4; TRBD1 is a possible D gene (5 bases). Germline-derived CDR1 and CDR2 are SEHNR and FQNEAQ (reference sequence). V lost 3 bases, J lost 7 bases, and 12 bases lay in between. The CDR3 has 14 amino acids. Here the CDR3 DNA reads TGTGCCAGCAGCTTCGGGGCCTCGGGTGAAAAACTGTTTTTT. Its translation: CASSFGASGEKLFF.

This clonotype came up many times. This chain links TRBV28 with TRBJ1-2; possible D gene TRBD1, 5 bases. Germline values: CDR1 MDHEN, CDR2 SYDVKM. Trimming stripped 3 bases from V and 8 bases from J, with 16 bases between. CDR3 length equals 14 residues. Here the CDR3 DNA reads TGTGCCAGCAGTTTGGGGGACCCTCAAAGGGGCTACACCTTC. Translation: CASSLGDPQRGYTF.

Worth noting for this clonotype: Because the CDR3's place on the DNA is in doubt, the DNA is left out and the CDR3 is given as listed by TCRdb. The chain recombines TRBV12-3 or TRBV12-4 with TRBJ1-5; the table calls TRBD1, which could not be checked here. The CDR3 has 11 amino acids, counting both end residues. The CDR3 loop reads CASSFAGGINF.

This clonotype was counted ten times or more. V and J are TRBV2 and TRBJ1-4; 7 positions match TRBD1. Unmatched junction bases numbered 8, after V lost 8 bases and J lost 8 bases. Per germline, CDR1 SNHLY and CDR2 FYNNEI. The CDR3 contains 13 residues. The CDR3: CASGQGVGEKLFF. The CDR3 DNA is TGTGCCAGCGGCCAGGGGGTTGGGGAAAAACTGTTTTTT.

The rearrangement uses TRBV12-3 or TRBV12-4 and TRBJ2-3; D remains unclear. The CDR3 extends over 12 amino acids. Trimming pared 6 bases from V and 3 bases from J, leaving 7 bases between. The CDR3 DNA reads as TGTGCCAGCAGCGACCAAACAGATACGCAGTATTTT. Its protein is CASSDQTDTQYF.

This clonotype was counted ten times or more. This rearrangement joins TRBV12-3 or TRBV12-4 to TRBJ1-1, with a tentative D call TRBD1 (6 bases). The length of the CDR3 is 14 residues. V was shortened by 3 bases and J by 5 bases, with 13 bases between the two germline ends. CDR3 protein: CASSFQGGGTEAFF. The CDR3 DNA reads TGTGCCAGCAGTTTCCAGGGAGGGGGAACTGAAGCTTTCTTT.

This clonotype occurred many times. This sequence joins TRBV9 and TRBJ2-7; maybe TRBD1 (5 bases). The CDR3 has 12 amino acids. The V gene lost 0 bases and the J gene lost 6 bases, with 7 bases spanning the gap. The germline CDR1 and CDR2 sequences are SGDLS and YYNGEE. CDR3 sequence (DNA): TGTGCCAGCAGCGTAGATCAGGGCGAGCAGTACTTC. Protein: CASSVDQGEQYF.

In its sample, this clonotype was seen many times. This sequence joins TRBV9 and TRBJ1-2; D is possibly TRBD1 (6 bases). Trimming stripped 4 bases from V and 7 bases from J, with 20 bases between. The CDR3 spans 15 residues. The V gene's germline CDR1 is SGDLS and CDR2 YYNGEE. CDR3 sequence: CASSPGGRAIVGYTF. For the CDR3, the DNA is TGTGCCAGCAGCCCGGGGGGCAGGGCTATTGTTGGCTACACCTTC.

This clonotype was recorded at least ten times. The J gene is TRBJ2-7, the V gene TRBV7-9; 8 bases match TRBD1. The CDR3 extends over 14 amino acids. J was trimmed by 5 bases and V by 5 bases; bases with no gene match: 8. Germline V gene lookup returns CDR1 SEHNR and CDR2 FQNEAQ (reference sequence). The CDR3 here is CASSLNQGANEQYF. The CDR3 DNA is TGTGCCAGCAGCCTAAACCAGGGGGCAAACGAGCAGTACTTC.

In regard to this clonotype: A much more abundant neighbour one base away suggests this may be a read error. The V call is TRBV5-1, the J call TRBJ2-4, with D maybe TRBD1 (5 bases). Trimming took off 3 bases at V and 3 bases at J, with 16 bases between the two ends. Germline V gives CDR1 SGHRS, CDR2 YFSETQ. The CDR3 covers 16 residues. CDR3 in amino acids: CASSSFESQGKNIQYF. The CDR3 nucleotides are TGCGCCAGCAGCTCGTTCGAAAGCCAGGGCAAAAACATTCAGTACTTC.

This clonotype was seen ten or more times. The CDR3 sequence is CATSRGQSGDTQYF. CDR3 coding DNA: TGTGCCACCAGTCGGGGACAGTCAGGAGATACGCAGTATTTT. The chain combines TRBV24-1 with TRBJ2-3, with 7 bases that match TRBD1. The length of the CDR3 is 14 residues. V was clipped by 6 bases and J by 5 bases; unmatched bases: 7. The germline V gene has CDR1 KGHDR and CDR2 SFDVKD.

This clonotype was observed many times. The chain links TRBV5-1 to TRBJ1-4, with 7 bases that match TRBD1. With 2 bases clipped from V and 2 bases from J, the junction kept 9 bases outside the gene matches. CDR1 SGHRS and CDR2 YFSETQ come from the germline V gene. CDR3 length: 17 residues. This chain's CDR3 is CASSFPGQEGTNEKLFF. The CDR3 nucleotides read TGCGCCAGCAGCTTCCCAGGACAGGAGGGGACTAATGAAAAACTGTTTTTT.

About this clonotype: This could be a read error, since a much larger clone is one nucleotide away. The rearrangement links TRBV2 to TRBJ1-5; TRBD1 aligns across 8 bases. The J call may be wrong; the DNA end is better matched by TRBJ2-3. This CDR3 comprises 15 residues. The germline CDR1 and CDR2 sequences are SNHLY and FYNNEI. CDR3 DNA: TGTGCCAGCGCGTCCCAGACAGGGGTCGATCAGCCCCAGTATTTT. It codes for CASASQTGVDQPQYF.

This clonotype was observed at least ten times. This sequence joins TRBV5-5 and TRBJ1-5; 9 bases line up with TRBD1. Per germline, CDR1 SGHKS and CDR2 YYEKEE (reference sequence). The V gene end was trimmed by 4 bases and the J gene end by 7 bases; junction bases not matched to a gene: 9. The CDR3 is 15 amino acids. The CDR3 DNA sequence: TGTGCCAGCAGCCCGCCCGGGACAGGGAGCCAGCCCCAGCATTTT. Amino acid sequence: CASSPPGTGSQPQHF.

This clonotype was found many times. The chain is built from TRBV20-1 and TRBJ1-5; 7 positions match TRBD1. Germline V lookup: CDR1 DFQATT, CDR2 SNEGSKA (reference sequence). The V gene end was trimmed by 3 bases and the J gene end by 6 bases; junction bases not matched to a gene: 5. The CDR3 is 13 residues long. In DNA, the CDR3 is TGCAGTGCTAGTCCGCAGGGGGTTCAGCCCCAGCATTTT. This encodes CSASPQGVQPQHF.

This chain connects TRBV2 to TRBJ2-2; D is possibly TRBD2 (6 bases). Deletions cut 8 bases from V and 1 base from J, with 20 bases between. Per germline, CDR1 SNHLY and CDR2 FYNNEI. The CDR3 contains 17 residues. CDR3 sequence reads: CASGLAGHNRNTGELFF. In DNA, the CDR3 is TGTGCCAGCGGACTGGCGGGGCATAATCGGAACACCGGGGAGCTGTTTTTT. Drawing the rest from reference TRBV2 and TRBJ2-2, the complete variable domain is EPEVTQTPSHQVTQMGQEVILRCVPISNHLYFYWYRQILGQKVEFLVSFYNNEISEKSEIFDDQFSVERPDGSNFTLKIRSTKLEDSAMYFCASGLAGHNRNTGELFFGEGSRLTVL.

This clonotype was counted at least ten times. CDR3 nucleotide sequence: TGTGCCAGCACCCGCGCGAGCGCGGCGGGCACCTTC. This sequence encodes CASTRASAAGTF. The chain combines TRBV12-3 or TRBV12-4 with TRBJ1-2; D unresolved. This CDR3 spans 12 amino acids. V was shortened by 7 bases and J by 13 bases, with 19 bases between the two germline ends.

This clonotype was seen many times. The genes are TRBV5-1 and TRBJ1-2; 11 nucleotides align to TRBD1. CDR1 is SGHRS, CDR2 YFSETQ, per germline. Trimming at V came to 4 bases and at J to 4 bases, leaving 6 bases not matched to a gene. The CDR3 is 15 amino acids. The CDR3 DNA sequence: TGCGCCAGCAGCCTCTGGACAGGGGGCGGCTATGGCTACACCTTC. Encoded protein: CASSLWTGGGYGYTF.

This clonotype was found many times. V and J are TRBV28 and TRBJ1-5, with D maybe TRBD1 (6 bases). Trimming stripped 5 bases from V and 2 bases from J, with 7 bases between. Per germline, CDR1 MDHEN and CDR2 SYDVKM. There are 13 residues in the CDR3. The CDR3 protein is CASSRQGNQPQHF. CDR3 coding DNA: TGTGCCAGCAGTAGACAGGGCAATCAGCCCCAGCATTTT.

This clonotype was observed at least ten times. The chain carries TRBV5-1 and TRBJ1-1, with D possibly being TRBD1 (6 bases). V lost 4 bases, J lost 3 bases, and 13 bases lay in between. The CDR3 runs 14 residues. Germline values: CDR1 SGHRS, CDR2 YFSETQ. For the CDR3, the DNA is TGCGCCAGCAGCCCGGTGAAGGGGGACACTGAAGCTTTCTTT. Amino acid sequence: CASSPVKGDTEAFF.

This clonotype has ten or more counts. The chain couples TRBV9 to TRBJ2-7, with D maybe TRBD1 (6 bases). There are 17 residues in the CDR3. CDR1 is SGDLS and CDR2 is YYNGEE in the germline V gene. Trimming stripped 0 bases from V and 0 bases from J, with 16 bases between. The CDR3 region has the DNA TGTGCCAGCAGCGTAGCCCGGGACATTGGGAGCTCCTACGAGCAGTACTTC. It specifies CASSVARDIGSSYEQYF.